This T cell receptor (beta chain) stems from a study of blood T cell repertoires in COVID-19. Study summary: Both acute and convalescent COVID-19 samples were obtained from the United States, Italy and Spain. PBMCs, B-cell-depleted T cells, or T cells provided the cDNA or gDNA that made up the material.

The CDR3 sequence is 15 residues long. Germline lookup yields CDR1 WSHSY and CDR2 SAAADI. V lost 4 bases, J lost 3 bases, and 4 bases stayed unmatched. In the original analysis: Reference gene primer amplification gave estimated nucleated cell counts. Repertoires were generated with immunoSEQ multiplex PCR, while TCRdb's copy carries only in-frame clones and drops some. V, J and clone size reflect that table, while D and trimming were determined from the DNA. Counted here are about 200,000 clones, around three quarters occurring once; the ten biggest clones make up 7.2%. The sample consisted of peripheral blood. The clonotype comes from a woman aged 70-85 years with acute or convalescent COVID-19. The chain couples TRBV10-2 to TRBJ1-5; 9 bases align to TRBD1. The CDR3 DNA is TGCGCCAGCAGTGGGGGACAGGGACTCAATCAGCCCCAGCATTTT. Its protein is CASSGGQGLNQPQHF.